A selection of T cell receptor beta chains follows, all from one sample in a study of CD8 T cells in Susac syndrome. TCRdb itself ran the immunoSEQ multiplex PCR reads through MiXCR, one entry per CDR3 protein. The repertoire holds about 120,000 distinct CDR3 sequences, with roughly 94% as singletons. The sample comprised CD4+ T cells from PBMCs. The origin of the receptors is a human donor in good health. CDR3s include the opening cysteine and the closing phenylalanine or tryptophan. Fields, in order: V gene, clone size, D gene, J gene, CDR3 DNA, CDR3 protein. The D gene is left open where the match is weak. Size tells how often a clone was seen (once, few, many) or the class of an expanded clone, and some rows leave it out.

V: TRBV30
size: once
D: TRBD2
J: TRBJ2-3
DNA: TGTGCCTGGAGTGCCCCGCTAGCGGGAGGCCACACGCAGTATTTT
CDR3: CAWSAPLAGGHTQYF

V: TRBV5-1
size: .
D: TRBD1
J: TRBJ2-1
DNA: TGCGCCAGCAGACTAAGGACAGGGCGGGGTGAGCAGTTCTTC
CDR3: CASRLRTGRGEQFF

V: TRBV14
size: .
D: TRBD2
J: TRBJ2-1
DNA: TGTGCCAGCAGCCAAGGCTTTCGGGAGGTCGATGAGCAGTTCTTC
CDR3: CASSQGFREVDEQFF

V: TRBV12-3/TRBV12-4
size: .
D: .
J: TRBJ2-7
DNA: TGTGCCAGCAGTTTAACCCGGACACGACTTACGGAGCAGTACTTC
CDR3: CASSLTRTRLTEQYF

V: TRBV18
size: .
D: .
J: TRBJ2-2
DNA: TGTGCCAGCTCACCGGACGTCGTTCAGGACGGGGAGCTGTTTTTT
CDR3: CASSPDVVQDGELFF

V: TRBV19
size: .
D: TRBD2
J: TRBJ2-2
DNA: TGTGCCAGTAGTATATTGCTAGCGGGAGGATCCGGGGAGCTGTTTTTT
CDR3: CASSILLAGGSGELFF

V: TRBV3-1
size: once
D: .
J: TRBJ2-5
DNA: TGTGCCAGCAGCCGCGGCGGTGAAGAGACCCAGTACTTC
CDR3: CASSRGGEETQYF

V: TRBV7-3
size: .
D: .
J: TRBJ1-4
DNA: TGTGCCAGCAGCCCGTTAGGCAGGGCTAATGAAAAACTGTTTTTT
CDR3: CASSPLGRANEKLFF

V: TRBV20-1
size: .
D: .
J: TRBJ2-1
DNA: TGCAGTGCTAGCGCTACTATTGGGGATCTTCAGCAGTTCTTC
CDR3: CSASATIGDLQQFF

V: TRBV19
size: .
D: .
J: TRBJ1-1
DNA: TGTGCCAGTAGTATGATTCCGAACACTGAAGCTTTCTTT
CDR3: CASSMIPNTEAFF

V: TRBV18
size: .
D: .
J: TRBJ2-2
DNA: TGTGCCAGCTCACCACTCTCGGCGGGTACCCTTGCGAACACCGGGGAGCTGTTTTTT
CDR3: CASSPLSAGTLANTGELFF

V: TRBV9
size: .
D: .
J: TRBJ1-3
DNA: TGTGCCAGCAGCGTAAGTATCGGACGGCTCTCTGGAAACACCATATATTTT
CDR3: CASSVSIGRLSGNTIYF

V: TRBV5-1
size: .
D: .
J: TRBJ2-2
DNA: TGCGCCAGCTATAGGGGGGAGCCCACCGGGGAGCTGTTTTTT
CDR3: CASYRGEPTGELFF

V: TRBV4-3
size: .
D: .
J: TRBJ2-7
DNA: TGCGCCAGCAGCCAAGAGGGGATGGGGGGAGGAGGTAACGAGCAGTACTTC
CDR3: CASSQEGMGGGGNEQYF

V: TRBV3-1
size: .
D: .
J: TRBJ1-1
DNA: TGTGCCAGCAGCCAAGAAGGAACAGGGAACACTGAAGCTTTCTTT
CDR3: CASSQEGTGNTEAFF

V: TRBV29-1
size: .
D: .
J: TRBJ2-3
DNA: TGCAGCGTTGGTCTGCGGGGCACAGATACGCAGTATTTT
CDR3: CSVGLRGTDTQYF

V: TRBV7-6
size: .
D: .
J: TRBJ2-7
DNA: TGTGCCAGCAGCCCAGACTCGGCAGGGGAGCAGTACTTC
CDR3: CASSPDSAGEQYF

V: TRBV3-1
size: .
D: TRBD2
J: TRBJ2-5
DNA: TGTGCCAGCAGCCAAGACGGGACTAGCGGGCGGAAGACCCAGTACTTC
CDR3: CASSQDGTSGRKTQYF

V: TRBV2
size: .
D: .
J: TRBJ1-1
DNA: TGTGCCACCTCAACCGCCCTCAACACTGAAGCTTTCTTT
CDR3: CATSTALNTEAFF

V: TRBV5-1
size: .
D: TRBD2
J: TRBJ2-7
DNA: TGCGCCAGCAGCGGGGGGACTAGCGGGAGAATATTTGGCGACGAGCAGTACTTC
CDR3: CASSGGTSGRIFGDEQYF

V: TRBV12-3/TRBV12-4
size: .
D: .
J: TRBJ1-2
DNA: TGTGCCAGCAGGGAAGAAGGGGTTAACTATGGCTACACCTTC
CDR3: CASREEGVNYGYTF

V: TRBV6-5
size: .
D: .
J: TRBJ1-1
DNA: TGTGCCAGCAGTTACGGGGGTGAGGTCGCTGAAGCTTTCTTT
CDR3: CASSYGGEVAEAFF

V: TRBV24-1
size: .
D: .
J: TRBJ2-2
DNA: TGTGCCACCAGTAGGCACACCGGGGAGCTGTTTTTT
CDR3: CATSRHTGELFF

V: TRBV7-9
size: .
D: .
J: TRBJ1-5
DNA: TGTGCCAGCAGCTCCAGCCTCGGGTTATATCAGCCCCAGCATTTT
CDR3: CASSSSLGLYQPQHF

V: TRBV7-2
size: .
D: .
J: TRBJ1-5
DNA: TGTGCCAGCAGCTTAGGGGGGGCGGGGTATAGCAATCAGCCCCAGCATTTT
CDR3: CASSLGGAGYSNQPQHF

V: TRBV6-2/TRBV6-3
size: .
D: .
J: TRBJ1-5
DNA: TGTGCCAGCAGTTACTCGTCCAGGGGATACAATCAGCCCCAGCATTTT
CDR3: CASSYSSRGYNQPQHF

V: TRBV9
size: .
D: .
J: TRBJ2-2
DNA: TGTGCCAGCAGCGTAATCGGGGGTTGGGACACCGGGGAGCTGTTTTTT
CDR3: CASSVIGGWDTGELFF

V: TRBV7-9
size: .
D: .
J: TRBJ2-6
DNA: TGTGCCAGCAGGCGGGACGTTGAGGCCAACGTCCTGACTTTC
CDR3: CASRRDVEANVLTF

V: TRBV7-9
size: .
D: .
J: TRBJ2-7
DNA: TGTGCCAGCAGTCATGATCCGGGACTCGATTCCTACGAGCAGTACTTC
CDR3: CASSHDPGLDSYEQYF

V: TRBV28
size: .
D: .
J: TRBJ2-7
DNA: TGTGCCAGCAGGGCCCGGGGTAAAGGGTACGAGCAGTACTTC
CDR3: CASRARGKGYEQYF

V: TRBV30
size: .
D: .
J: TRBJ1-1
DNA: TGTGCCTGGGCCTTCGACATAACAGGGACTGAAGCTTTCTTT
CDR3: CAWAFDITGTEAFF

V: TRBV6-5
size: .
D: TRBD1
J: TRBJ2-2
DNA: TGTGCCAGCAGTTACTCTGACAGGGGAAACACCGGGGAGCTGTTTTTT
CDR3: CASSYSDRGNTGELFF

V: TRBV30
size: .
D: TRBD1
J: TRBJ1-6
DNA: TGTGCCTGGATGACCGGGACAGGGGTATCACCCCTCCACTTT
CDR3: CAWMTGTGVSPLHF

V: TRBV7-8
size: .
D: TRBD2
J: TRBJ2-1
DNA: TGTGCCAGCAGCTCACTAGCGGTCTACAATGAGCAGTTCTTC
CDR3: CASSSLAVYNEQFF

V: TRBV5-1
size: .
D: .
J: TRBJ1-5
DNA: TGCGCCAGCAGCTTGGACGAGGATCAGCCCCAGCATTTT
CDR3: CASSLDEDQPQHF

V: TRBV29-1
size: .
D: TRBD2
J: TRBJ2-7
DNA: TGCAGCGTCCCAGCGGGAGGGGGATCCTACGAGCAGTACTTC
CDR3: CSVPAGGGSYEQYF

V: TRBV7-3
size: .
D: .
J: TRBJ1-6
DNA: TGTGCCAGCAGCTTAACGTTAACAGGGAGAGATTCACCCCTCCACTTT
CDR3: CASSLTLTGRDSPLHF

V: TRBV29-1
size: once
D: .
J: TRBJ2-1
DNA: TGCAGCGTTACGATGGAGAGTGAGCAGTTCTTC
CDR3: CSVTMESEQFF

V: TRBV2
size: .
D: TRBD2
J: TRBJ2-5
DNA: TGTGCCAGCAACATGGGTACTAGCGGAAAAGAGACCCAGTACTTC
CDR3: CASNMGTSGKETQYF

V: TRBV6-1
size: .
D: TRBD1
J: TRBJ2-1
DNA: TGTGCCAGCAGCGCCCAGCCAGGGACAGGGGGTAATGAGCAGTTCTTC
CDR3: CASSAQPGTGGNEQFF

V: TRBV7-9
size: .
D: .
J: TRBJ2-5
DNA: TGTGCCAGCAGCTTAGTCGGAGGGACAATCCAAGAGACCCAGTACTTC
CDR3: CASSLVGGTIQETQYF

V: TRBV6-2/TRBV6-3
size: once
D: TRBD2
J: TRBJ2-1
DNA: TGTGCCAGCAGTTACATGACTAGCGGGACACCACAGTTCTTC
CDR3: CASSYMTSGTPQFF

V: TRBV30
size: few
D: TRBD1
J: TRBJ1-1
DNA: TGTGCCTGGAGCACAGGGGGGGACACTGAAGCTTTCTTT
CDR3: CAWSTGGDTEAFF

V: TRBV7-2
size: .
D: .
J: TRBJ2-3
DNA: TGTGCCAGCACCCCCCCTAGCACAGATACGCAGTATTTT
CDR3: CASTPPSTDTQYF

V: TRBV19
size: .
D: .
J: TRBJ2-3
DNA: TGTGCCAGTAGTGGCGGCGGCCCTGCAGATACGCAGTATTTT
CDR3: CASSGGGPADTQYF

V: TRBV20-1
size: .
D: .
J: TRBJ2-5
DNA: TGCAGTGCCGTGGCAGCACCAGCGGAGTATGGAGAGACCCAGTACTTC
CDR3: CSAVAAPAEYGETQYF

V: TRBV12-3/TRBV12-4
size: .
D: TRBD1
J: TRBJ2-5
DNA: TGTGCCAGCAGTTTAGACCCAGGGGGCGGAACGGAGACCCAGTACTTC
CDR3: CASSLDPGGGTETQYF

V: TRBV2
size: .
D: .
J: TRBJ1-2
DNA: TGTGCCAGCAGTGTTGACATTGGCTACACCTTC
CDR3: CASSVDIGYTF

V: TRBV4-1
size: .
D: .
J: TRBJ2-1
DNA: TGCGCCAGCAGCCAAGATACCCTTGGCTTAACCCCCTACAATGAGCAGTTCTTC
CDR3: CASSQDTLGLTPYNEQFF

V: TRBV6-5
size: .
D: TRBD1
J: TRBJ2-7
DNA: TGTGCCAGCAGTCCGGGACAGAGGCCCTACGAGCAGTACTTC
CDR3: CASSPGQRPYEQYF

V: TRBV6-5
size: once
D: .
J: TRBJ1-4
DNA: TGTGCCAGCAGTTACTCACAGGGCCTTGATGAAAAACTGTTTTTT
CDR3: CASSYSQGLDEKLFF

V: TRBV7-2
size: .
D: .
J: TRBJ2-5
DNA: TGTGCCAGCACGCGGGGCGAACAAGAGACCCAGTACTTC
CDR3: CASTRGEQETQYF

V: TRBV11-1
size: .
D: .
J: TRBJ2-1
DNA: TGTGCCAGCAGCTTAGCACTCGATGAGCAGTTCTTC
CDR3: CASSLALDEQFF

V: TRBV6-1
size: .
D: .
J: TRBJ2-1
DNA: TGTGCCAGCAGTGATTTCGGGGTTAACAATGAGCAGTTCTTC
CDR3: CASSDFGVNNEQFF

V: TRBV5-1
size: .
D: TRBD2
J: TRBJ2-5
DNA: TGCGCCAGCACGCTACAGACCCGGGAGGGAGAGACCCAGTACTTC
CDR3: CASTLQTREGETQYF

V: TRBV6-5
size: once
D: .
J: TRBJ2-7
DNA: TGTGCCAGCAGTTACTCACGCGGTTCCTACGAGCAGTACTTC
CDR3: CASSYSRGSYEQYF

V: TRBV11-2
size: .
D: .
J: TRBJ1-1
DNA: TGTGCCAGCAGCTTGTGGGACAATGAAGCTTTCTTT
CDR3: CASSLWDNEAFF